The clone carrying this T cell receptor beta chain appeared a few times. This sample was taken from a study of CD8+CD57+ T cells in acquired aplastic anemia. Genomic DNA constituted the template upon which TCR beta VDJ and CDR3 profiling was performed. TCRdb re-called the reads through MiXCR, storing one row per CDR3 protein. The profile shows fewer than 200,000 distinct CDR3 sequences, roughly 43% of them singletons. Flow cytometry had shown expanded CD8+CD57+ cells in the patients chosen for sequencing. Each patient carried a diagnosis of severe acquired aplastic anemia. Sample: sorted CD4+, CD8+, or CD8+CD57+ T cells (not recorded which) from PBMCs. The sequence was collected from a human donor with aplastic anemia.

This CDR3 reads CASRSLGSGTQYF. CDR3 DNA: TGTGCCAGCAGGTCGTTGGGTTCGGGTACGCAGTATTTT. V and J are TRBV2 and TRBJ2-3; no reliable D call. Germline V lookup: CDR1 SNHLY, CDR2 FYNNEI. V lost 6 bases and J 8 bases, leaving 15 bases between the germline ends. The CDR3 runs 13 residues.